Given below is one TCR beta chain in context. Its antigen remains unknown. These data belong to a study of cytotoxic CD8 clonotypes in ibrutinib-treated CLL. Study as a whole: Among patients, some 24 responded partially and 2 completely; around 14 then stayed remitted and roughly 12 progressed after median around 70 months. Findings of the study overall: The clonality rise at ibrutinib response reflected private clonotype expansion. Sampling times differed between sustained-remission and progressing patients. The study found clonality rose at ibrutinib response, then fell toward baseline at progression.

Some clones are missing from TCRdb's copy, which holds only in-frame ones; the method was immunoSEQ multiplex PCR. The sample lists 15,000 or so clones, about 65% occurring once. Germline V gene lookup returns CDR1 SEHNR and CDR2 FQNEAQ (reference sequence). V lost 1 base to trimming and J lost 3 bases, with 8 bases between them. The CDR3 has 14 amino acids. Here the sequenced sample was PBMCs, taken before ibrutinib treatment. The genes are TRBV7-9 and TRBJ2-3; D is possibly TRBD2 (5 bases). The receptor was derived from a human donor with chronic lymphocytic leukemia. CDR3 amino acids: CASSLVTGTDTQYF. The CDR3 DNA follows: TGTGCCAGCAGCTTAGTAACGGGGACAGATACGCAGTATTTT.